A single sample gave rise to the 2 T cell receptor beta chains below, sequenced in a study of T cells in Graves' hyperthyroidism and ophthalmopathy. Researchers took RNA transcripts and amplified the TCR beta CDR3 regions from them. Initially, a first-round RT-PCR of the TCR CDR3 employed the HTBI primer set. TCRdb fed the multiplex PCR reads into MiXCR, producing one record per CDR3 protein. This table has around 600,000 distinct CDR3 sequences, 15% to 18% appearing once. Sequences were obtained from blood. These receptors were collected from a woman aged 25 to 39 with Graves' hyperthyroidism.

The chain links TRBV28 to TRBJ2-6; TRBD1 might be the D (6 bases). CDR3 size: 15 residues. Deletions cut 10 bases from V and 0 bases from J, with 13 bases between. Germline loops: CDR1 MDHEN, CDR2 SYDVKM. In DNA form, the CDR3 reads TGTGCCACGACAGGATTTAGCTCTGGGGCCAACGTCCTGACTTTC. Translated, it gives CATTGFSSGANVLTF.

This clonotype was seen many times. This CDR3 reads CASSLSTSSSGADTQYF. The CDR3 nucleotides are TGCGCCAGCAGCTTGTCCACTAGCTCCTCGGGGGCAGATACGCAGTATTTT. This chain connects TRBV5-1 to TRBJ2-3; a possible D gene is TRBD2 (6 bases). The germline V gene has CDR1 SGHRS and CDR2 YFSETQ. V was shortened by 1 base and J by 4 bases, with 19 bases between the two germline ends. The CDR3 length is 17 residues. The whole variable domain, filled in from reference TRBV5-1 and TRBJ2-3, reads KAGVTQTPRYLIKTRGQQVTLSCSPISGHRSVSWYQQTPGQGLQFLFEYFSETQRNKGNFPGRFSGRQFSNSRSEMNVSTLELGDSALYLCASSLSTSSSGADTQYFGPGTRLTVL.